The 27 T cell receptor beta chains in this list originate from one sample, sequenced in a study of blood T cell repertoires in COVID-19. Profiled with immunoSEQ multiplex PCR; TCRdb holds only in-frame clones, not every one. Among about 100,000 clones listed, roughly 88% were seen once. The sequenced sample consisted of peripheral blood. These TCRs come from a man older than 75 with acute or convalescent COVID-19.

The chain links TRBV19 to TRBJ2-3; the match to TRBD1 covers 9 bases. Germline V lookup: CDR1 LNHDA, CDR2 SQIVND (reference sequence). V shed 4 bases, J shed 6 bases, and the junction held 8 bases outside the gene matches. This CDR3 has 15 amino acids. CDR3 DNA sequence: TGTGCCAGTAGTACTACCGGGACAGGGTTTGATACGCAGTATTTT. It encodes CASSTTGTGFDTQYF.

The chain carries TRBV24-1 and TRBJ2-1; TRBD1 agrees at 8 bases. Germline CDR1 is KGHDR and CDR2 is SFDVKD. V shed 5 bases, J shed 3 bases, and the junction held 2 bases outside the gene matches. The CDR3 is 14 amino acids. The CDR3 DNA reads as TGTGCCACCAGTGCAGGGGGCCTCTACAATGAGCAGTTCTTC. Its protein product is CATSAGGLYNEQFF.

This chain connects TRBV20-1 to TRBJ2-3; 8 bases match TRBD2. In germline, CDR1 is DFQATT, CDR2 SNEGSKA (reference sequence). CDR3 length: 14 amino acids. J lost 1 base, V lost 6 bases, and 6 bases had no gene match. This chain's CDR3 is CSASRGLGTDTQYF. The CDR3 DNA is TGCAGTGCGAGTAGGGGACTAGGCACAGATACGCAGTATTTT.

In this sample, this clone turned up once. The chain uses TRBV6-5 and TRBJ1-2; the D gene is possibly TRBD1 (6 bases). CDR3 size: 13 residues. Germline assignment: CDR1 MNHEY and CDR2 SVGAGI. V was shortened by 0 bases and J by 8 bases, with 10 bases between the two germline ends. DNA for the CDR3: TGTGCCAGCAGTTACTCGTCGGGGGGCGGCTACACCTTC. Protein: CASSYSSGGGYTF.

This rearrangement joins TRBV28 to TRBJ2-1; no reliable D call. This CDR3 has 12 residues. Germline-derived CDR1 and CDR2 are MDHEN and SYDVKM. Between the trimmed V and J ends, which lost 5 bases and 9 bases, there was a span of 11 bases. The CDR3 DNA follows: TGTGCCAGCAGTCGGCTAGTCGGTGAGCAGTTCTTC. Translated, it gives CASSRLVGEQFF.

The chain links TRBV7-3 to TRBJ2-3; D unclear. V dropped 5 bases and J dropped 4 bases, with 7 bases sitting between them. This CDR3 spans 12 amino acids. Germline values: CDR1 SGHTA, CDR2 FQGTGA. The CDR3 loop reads CASSPSSDTQYF. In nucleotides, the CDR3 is TGTGCCAGCAGCCCGTCCTCAGATACGCAGTATTTT.

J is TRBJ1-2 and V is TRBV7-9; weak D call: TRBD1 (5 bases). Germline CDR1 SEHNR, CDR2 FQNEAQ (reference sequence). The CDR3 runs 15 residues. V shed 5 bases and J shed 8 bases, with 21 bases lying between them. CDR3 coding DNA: TGTGCCAGCAGCGTGCTCGGGGGACTCCCAGGAGGCTACACCTTC. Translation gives CASSVLGGLPGGYTF.

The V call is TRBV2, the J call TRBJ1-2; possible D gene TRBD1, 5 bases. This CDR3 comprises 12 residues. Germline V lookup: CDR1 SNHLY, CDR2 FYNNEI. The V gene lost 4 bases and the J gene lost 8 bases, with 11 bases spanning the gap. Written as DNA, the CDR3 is TGTGCCAGCAGTGGGCGGGGCCGGGGCTACACCTTC. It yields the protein CASSGRGRGYTF.

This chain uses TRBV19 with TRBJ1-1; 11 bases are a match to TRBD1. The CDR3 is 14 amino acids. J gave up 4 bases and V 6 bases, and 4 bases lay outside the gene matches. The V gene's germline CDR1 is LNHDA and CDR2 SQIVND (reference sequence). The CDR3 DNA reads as TGTGCCAGTAGGATCGGACAGGGGGCCACTGAAGCTTTCTTT. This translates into CASRIGQGATEAFF.

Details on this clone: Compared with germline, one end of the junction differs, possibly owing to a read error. Written as DNA, the CDR3 is TGTGCCAGCATTCGACAGGGAACTGAGGCTTTCTTT. Its protein product is CASIRQGTEAFF. This chain links TRBV28 with TRBJ1-1; 7 positions agree with TRBD1. Germline V gives CDR1 MDHEN, CDR2 SYDVKM. This CDR3 region has 12 residues.

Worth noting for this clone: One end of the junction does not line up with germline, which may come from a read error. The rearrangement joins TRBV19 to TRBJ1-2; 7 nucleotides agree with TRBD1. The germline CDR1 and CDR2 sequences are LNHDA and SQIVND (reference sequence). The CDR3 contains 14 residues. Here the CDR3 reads CACGHGTVTYGYTF. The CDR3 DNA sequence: TGTGCCTGCGGACACGGGACAGTGACTTATGGTTACACCTTC.

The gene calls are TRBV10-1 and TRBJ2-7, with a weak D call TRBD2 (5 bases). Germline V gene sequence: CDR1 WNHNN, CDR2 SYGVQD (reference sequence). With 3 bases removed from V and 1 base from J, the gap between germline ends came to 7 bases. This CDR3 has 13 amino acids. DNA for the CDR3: TGCGCCAGCAGTGAAAGGACTTCCTACGAGCAGTACTTC. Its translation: CASSERTSYEQYF.

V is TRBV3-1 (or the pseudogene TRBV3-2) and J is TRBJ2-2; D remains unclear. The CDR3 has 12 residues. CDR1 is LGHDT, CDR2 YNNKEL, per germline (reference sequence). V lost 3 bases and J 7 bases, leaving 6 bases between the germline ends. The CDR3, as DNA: TGTGCCAGCAGCCACGGAGTCGGGGAGCTGTTTTTT. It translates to CASSHGVGELFF.

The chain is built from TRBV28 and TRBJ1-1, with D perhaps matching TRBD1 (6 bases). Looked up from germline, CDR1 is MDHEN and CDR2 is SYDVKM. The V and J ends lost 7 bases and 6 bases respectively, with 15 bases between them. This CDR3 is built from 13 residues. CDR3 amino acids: CASTRQANAEAFF. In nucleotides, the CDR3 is TGTGCCAGCACCAGACAGGCTAACGCTGAAGCTTTCTTT.

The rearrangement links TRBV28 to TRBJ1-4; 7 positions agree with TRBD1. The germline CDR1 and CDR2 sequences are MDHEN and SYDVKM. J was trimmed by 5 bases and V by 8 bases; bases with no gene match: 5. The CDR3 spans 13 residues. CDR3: CASQDRRNEKLFF. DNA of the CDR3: TGTGCCAGCCAGGACAGGCGAAATGAAAAACTGTTTTTT.

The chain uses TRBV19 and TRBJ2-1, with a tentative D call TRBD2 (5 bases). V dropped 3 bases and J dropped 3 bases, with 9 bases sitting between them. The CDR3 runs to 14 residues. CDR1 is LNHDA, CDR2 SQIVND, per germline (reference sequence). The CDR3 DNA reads TGTGCCAGTAGTATCGGACTTATCTACAATGAGCAGTTCTTC. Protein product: CASSIGLIYNEQFF. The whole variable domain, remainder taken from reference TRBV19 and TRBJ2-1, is DGGITQSPKYLFRKEGQNVTLSCEQNLNHDAMYWYRQDPGQGLRLIYYSQIVNDFQKGDIAEGYSVSREKKESFPLTVTSAQKNPTAFYLCASSIGLIYNEQFFGPGTRLTVL.

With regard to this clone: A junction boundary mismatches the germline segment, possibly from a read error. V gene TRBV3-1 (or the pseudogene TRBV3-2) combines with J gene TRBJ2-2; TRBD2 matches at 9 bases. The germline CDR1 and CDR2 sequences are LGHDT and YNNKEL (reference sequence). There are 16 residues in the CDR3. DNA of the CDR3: TGTGCCAGCAGCCAGAATGGCGGGAGGGAACACCGGGGAGCTGTTTTT. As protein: CASSQNGGREHRGAVF.

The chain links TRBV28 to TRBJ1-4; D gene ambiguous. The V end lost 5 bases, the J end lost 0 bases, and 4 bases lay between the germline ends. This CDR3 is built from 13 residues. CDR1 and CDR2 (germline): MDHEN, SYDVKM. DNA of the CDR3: TGTGCCAGCAGTCGGGCAACTAATGAAAAACTGTTTTTT. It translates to CASSRATNEKLFF.

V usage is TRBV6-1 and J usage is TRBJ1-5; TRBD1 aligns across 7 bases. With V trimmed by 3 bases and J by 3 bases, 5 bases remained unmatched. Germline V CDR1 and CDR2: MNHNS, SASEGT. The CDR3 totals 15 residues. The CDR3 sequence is CASSETGLVNQPQHF. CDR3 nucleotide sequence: TGTGCCAGCAGTGAGACAGGGCTGGTCAATCAGCCCCAGCATTTT.

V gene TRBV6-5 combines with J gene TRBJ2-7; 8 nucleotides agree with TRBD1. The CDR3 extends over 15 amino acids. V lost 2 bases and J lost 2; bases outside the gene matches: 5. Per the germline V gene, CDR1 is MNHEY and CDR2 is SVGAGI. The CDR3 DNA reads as TGTGCCAGCAGTTACGCCCAGGGGGCACCCTACGAGCAGTACTTC. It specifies CASSYAQGAPYEQYF.

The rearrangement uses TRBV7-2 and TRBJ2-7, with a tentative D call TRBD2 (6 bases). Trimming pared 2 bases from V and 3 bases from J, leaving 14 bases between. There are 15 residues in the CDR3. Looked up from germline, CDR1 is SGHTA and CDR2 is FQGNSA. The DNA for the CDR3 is TGTGCCAGCAGCTTATACCGGGACTCAAGCTACGAGCAGTACTTC. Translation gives CASSLYRDSSYEQYF.

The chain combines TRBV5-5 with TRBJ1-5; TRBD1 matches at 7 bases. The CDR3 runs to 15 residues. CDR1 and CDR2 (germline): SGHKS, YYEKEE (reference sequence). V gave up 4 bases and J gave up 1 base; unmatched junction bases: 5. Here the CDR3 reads CASSAATGSNQPQHF. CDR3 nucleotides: TGTGCCAGCAGCGCGGCGACAGGGAGCAATCAGCCCCAGCATTTT. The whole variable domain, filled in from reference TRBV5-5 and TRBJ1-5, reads DAGVTQSPTHLIKTRGQQVTLRCSPISGHKSVSWYQQVLGQGPQFIFQYYEKEERGRGNFPDRFSARQFPNYSSELNVNALLLGDSALYLCASSAATGSNQPQHFGDGTRLSIL.

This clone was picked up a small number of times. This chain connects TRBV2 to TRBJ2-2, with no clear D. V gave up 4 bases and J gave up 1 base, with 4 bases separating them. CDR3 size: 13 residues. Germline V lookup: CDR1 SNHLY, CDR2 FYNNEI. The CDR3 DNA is TGTGCCAGCAGTGCCCAGAACACCGGGGAGCTGTTTTTT. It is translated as CASSAQNTGELFF. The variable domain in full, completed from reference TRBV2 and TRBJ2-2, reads EPEVTQTPSHQVTQMGQEVILRCVPISNHLYFYWYRQILGQKVEFLVSFYNNEISEKSEIFDDQFSVERPDGSNFTLKIRSTKLEDSAMYFCASSAQNTGELFFGEGSRLTVL.

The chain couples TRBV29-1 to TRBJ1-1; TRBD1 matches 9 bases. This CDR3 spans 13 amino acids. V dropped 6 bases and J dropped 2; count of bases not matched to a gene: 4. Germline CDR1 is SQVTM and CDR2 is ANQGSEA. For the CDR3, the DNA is TGCAGCGTGCAGACAGGGGGAAACACTGAAGCTTTCTTT. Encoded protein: CSVQTGGNTEAFF.

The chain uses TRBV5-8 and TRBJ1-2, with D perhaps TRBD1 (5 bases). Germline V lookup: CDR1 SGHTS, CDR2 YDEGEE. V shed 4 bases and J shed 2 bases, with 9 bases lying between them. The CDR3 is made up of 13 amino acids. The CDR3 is CASSRGGNYGYTF. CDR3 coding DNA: TGTGCCAGCAGCCGTGGGGGGAACTATGGCTACACCTTC.

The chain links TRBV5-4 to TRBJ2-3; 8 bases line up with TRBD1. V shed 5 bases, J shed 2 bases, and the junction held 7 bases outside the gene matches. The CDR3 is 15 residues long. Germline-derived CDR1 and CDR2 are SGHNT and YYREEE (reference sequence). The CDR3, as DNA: TGTGCCAGCAGTTCCGGACAGGGCTACACAGATACGCAGTATTTT. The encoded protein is CASSSGQGYTDTQYF.

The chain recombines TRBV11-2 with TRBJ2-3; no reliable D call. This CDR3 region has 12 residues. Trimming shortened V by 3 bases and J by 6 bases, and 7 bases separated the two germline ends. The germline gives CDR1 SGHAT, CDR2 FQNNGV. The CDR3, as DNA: TGTGCCAGCAGCTTGTTTTCGGATACGCAGTATTTT. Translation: CASSLFSDTQYF. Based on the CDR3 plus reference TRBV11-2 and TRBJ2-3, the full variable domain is EAGVAQSPRYKIIEKRQSVAFWCNPISGHATLYWYQQILGQGPKLLIQFQNNGVVDDSQLPKDRFSAERLKGVDSTLKIQPAKLEDSAVYLCASSLFSDTQYFGPGTRLTVL.